This T cell receptor (beta chain) was recovered during a study of T cell changes during pregnancy in multiple sclerosis. Assay: immunoSEQ multiplex PCR; the TCRdb copy retains only in-frame clones and omits some. This sample carries about 70,000 clones, around nine tenths of them seen once, and the ten largest clones take around 0.27%. Germline V lookup: CDR1 KGHSH, CDR2 LQKENI. CDR3 size: 14 residues. The ends were cut back, 3 bases at V and 5 bases at J, with 13 bases in the middle. The sequence came from a female donor with multiple sclerosis, enrolled in a pregnancy study. Sample: CD4+ T cells from peripheral blood mononuclear cells, taken after pregnancy. The chain carries TRBV18 and TRBJ1-1; D is ambiguous. The CDR3 bases are TGTGCCAGCTCACCCCGCGGTGGAGGAACTGAAGCTTTCTTT. Protein product: CASSPRGGGTEAFF.